Listed below are T cell receptor beta chains from one sample, sequenced in a study of PD-1 blockade in classical Hodgkin lymphoma. TCRdb keeps only in-frame clones here, not all; method: immunoSEQ multiplex PCR. Of tens of thousands of clones detected, around 80% appear once; the ten largest clones hold about 20%. The sequencing used peripheral blood mononuclear cells (PBMCs), collected before the second cycle of nivolumab. Receptors were obtained from a human donor with classical Hodgkin lymphoma. Each CDR3 is given with its conserved first and last residue. D genes are given only for firm matches. A row's size may be missing; if present it is once, few, many or a size class.

j_call d_call v_call clone_size cdr3_aa cdr3_nt
TRBJ1-1 NA TRBV9 NA CASSVGADGTEAFF TGTGCCAGCAGCGTAGGGGCGGACGGCACTGAAGCTTTCTTT
TRBJ2-2 NA TRBV5-1 once CASSFELGVGGELFF TGCGCCAGCAGCTTCGAACTAGGGGTTGGCGGGGAGCTGTTTTTT
TRBJ2-7 TRBD2 TRBV13 few CASSFLGGPYEQYF TGTGCCAGCAGCTTCCTGGGAGGGCCCTACGAGCAGTACTTC
TRBJ2-3 NA TRBV7-3 NA CASSLGAGLTDTQYF TGTGCCAGCAGCTTAGGTGCGGGGCTCACAGATACGCAGTATTTT
TRBJ1-1 NA TRBV29-1 NA CSGRTDMNTEAFF TGCAGCGGCCGGACGGACATGAACACTGAAGCTTTCTTT
TRBJ1-4 NA TRBV4-3 NA CASSQDSGDIFNEKLFF TGCGCCAGCAGCCAAGATTCGGGGGACATCTTTAATGAAAAACTGTTTTTT
TRBJ1-1 NA TRBV30 NA CAWSDPPTEAFF TGTGCCTGGAGTGACCCCCCCACTGAAGCTTTCTTT
TRBJ1-2 NA TRBV10-2 NA CASRPMDGGYGYTF TGCGCCAGCAGACCGATGGACGGGGGCTATGGCTACACCTTC
TRBJ2-2 NA TRBV14 NA CASSQVLGNTGELFF TGTGCCAGCAGCCAAGTCTTAGGGAACACCGGGGAGCTGTTTTTT
TRBJ2-2 TRBD2 TRBV15 NA CATTDWGLAGGRTGELFF TGTGCCACAACGGACTGGGGACTAGCGGGAGGACGGACCGGGGAGCTGTTTTTT
TRBJ2-6 NA TRBV30 NA CAWSSNGLTF TGTGCCTGGAGTTCTAATGGGCTGACTTTC
TRBJ2-1 NA TRBV7-6 NA CASSSPSFEQFF TGTGCCAGCAGTTCCCCTAGCTTTGAGCAGTTCTTC
TRBJ1-2 NA TRBV6-5 NA CASSYSGYGYTF TGTGCCAGCAGTTACTCTGGCTATGGCTACACCTTC
TRBJ2-7 TRBD2 TRBV25-1 NA CASTPGGAYEQYF TGTGCCAGCACCCCGGGGGGAGCCTACGAGCAGTACTTC
TRBJ1-1 NA TRBV5-8 NA CASSQGLSTEAFF TGTGCCAGCAGCCAGGGACTGAGCACTGAAGCTTTCTTT
TRBJ1-1 NA TRBV6-1 NA CASSAQGGTEAFF TGTGCCAGCAGTGCCCAGGGTGGCACTGAAGCTTTCTTT
TRBJ1-2 TRBD1 TRBV10-3 NA CASGTGSAGYGYTF TGTGCCTCTGGGACAGGGAGCGCAGGGTATGGCTACACCTTC
TRBJ1-2 TRBD1 TRBV5-1 NA CASSHGQGNSGYTF TGCGCCAGCAGCCATGGACAGGGTAACTCTGGCTACACCTTC
TRBJ2-1 TRBD2 TRBV9 NA CASSGGRLAGVSEQFF TGTGCCAGCAGCGGAGGAAGACTAGCGGGAGTCTCCGAGCAGTTCTTC
TRBJ2-7 TRBD1 TRBV4-2 NA CASSRTGMDEQYF TGTGCCAGCAGCCGGACAGGGATGGACGAGCAGTACTTC
TRBJ2-3 NA TRBV4-3 once CASSQDSTDTQYF TGCGCCAGCAGTCAAGACAGCACAGATACGCAGTATTTT
TRBJ2-7 NA TRBV6-1 NA CASRWDNEQYF TGTGCCAGCAGGTGGGACAACGAGCAGTACTTC
TRBJ1-4 NA TRBV18 NA CASSMSAGRVNEKLFF TGTGCCAGCTCAATGTCTGCAGGGAGAGTTAATGAAAAACTGTTTTTT
TRBJ2-7 NA TRBV28 NA CASSLWVGGSEQYF TGTGCCAGCAGTTTATGGGTCGGGGGTAGCGAGCAGTACTTC
TRBJ1-2 TRBD1 TRBV9 NA CASSGLGQGAVGYGYTF TGTGCCAGCAGCGGACTAGGACAGGGGGCGGTAGGCTATGGCTACACCTTC
TRBJ1-2 TRBD1 TRBV7-9 NA CASSPPQGAYYGYTF TGTGCCAGCAGCCCCCCACAGGGGGCTTACTATGGCTACACCTTC
TRBJ2-2 NA TRBV27 NA CASSSLDRTGELFF TGTGCCAGCAGTTCCCTTGACAGGACCGGGGAGCTGTTTTTT
TRBJ2-1 TRBD2 TRBV4-2 NA CASSQVPSGGTYNEQFF TGTGCCAGCAGCCAAGTCCCTAGCGGGGGCACCTACAATGAGCAGTTCTTC
TRBJ1-5 NA TRBV6-5 NA CASSYRSNQPQHF TGTGCCAGCAGTTACCGGAGCAATCAGCCCCAGCATTTT
TRBJ2-7 NA TRBV5-1 NA CASSLAGAHYEQYF TGCGCCAGCAGCTTGGCAGGGGCCCACTACGAGCAGTACTTC
TRBJ2-5 TRBD1 TRBV6-5 NA CASSGQGMGQETQYF TGTGCCAGCAGCGGACAGGGTATGGGCCAAGAGACCCAGTACTTC
TRBJ1-2 NA TRBV6-1 NA CASSEVNRNYGYTF TGTGCCAGCAGTGAAGTAAACAGAAACTATGGCTACACCTTC
TRBJ2-1 TRBD2 TRBV10-3 few CAISERGGGALNEQFF TGTGCCATCAGTGAGCGTGGCGGGGGGGCCCTCAATGAGCAGTTCTTC
TRBJ1-2 NA TRBV15 NA CATSRLGGRGGYTF TGTGCCACCAGCAGATTGGGGGGTCGCGGAGGCTACACCTTC
TRBJ1-5 TRBD1 TRBV30 NA CAWQDLGTGSQPQHF TGTGCCTGGCAAGACCTCGGGACAGGGAGTCAGCCCCAGCATTTT
TRBJ2-2 NA TRBV7-2 NA CASSFVGSTGELFF TGTGCCAGCAGCTTCGTTGGATCCACCGGGGAGCTGTTTTTT
TRBJ1-1 NA TRBV6-1 NA CASSEALGGGSTEAFF TGTGCCAGCAGTGAAGCGCTAGGCGGGGGGAGTACTGAAGCTTTCTTT
TRBJ1-5 NA TRBV18 once CASSPTGRDQPQHF TGTGCCAGCTCACCAACTGGGCGCGATCAGCCCCAGCATTTT
TRBJ2-7 TRBD1 TRBV10-3 once CAISSRQGAYEQYF TGTGCCATCAGCAGCAGACAGGGGGCTTACGAGCAGTACTTC
TRBJ1-1 NA TRBV7-3 NA CASSLTVAANTEAFF TGTGCCAGCAGCTTAACGGTGGCGGCGAACACTGAAGCTTTCTTT
TRBJ2-5 TRBD2 TRBV2 NA CASSEVRGLLTETQYF TGTGCCAGCAGTGAAGTTCGGGGACTACTCACCGAGACCCAGTACTTC
TRBJ2-7 TRBD2 TRBV30 few CVGAGRVSYEQYF TGTGTTGGGGCCGGGAGGGTCTCCTACGAGCAGTACTTC
TRBJ2-1 NA TRBV19 NA CASSSLPGRPSGREYFDEQFF TGTGCCAGTAGTTCTCTTCCCGGACGGCCGAGTGGTAGGGAGTACTTCGATGAGCAGTTCTTC
TRBJ2-7 NA TRBV27 NA CASSSPRTESYEQYF TGTGCCAGCAGTTCCCCGAGGACAGAGTCCTACGAGCAGTACTTC
TRBJ2-3 TRBD2 TRBV27 NA CASSFLLAGGTDTQYF TGTGCCAGCAGTTTCTTACTAGCGGGAGGCACAGATACGCAGTATTTT